The subject of this entry is one TCR beta chain. Its antigen remains unidentified. Base qualities were left out, and no much larger clone turns up one base away. Profiling of TCR beta VDJ combinations and CDR3 sequences used genomic DNA as the template. TCR repertoire sequencing was run on an Illumina HiSeq 2000. The authors' analysis ran thus. Repertoire assessment relied on Simpson's diversity index, CDR3 size and DJ length profiles, and TRBV/TRBJ rearrangement plots. Whichever DNA sequence was most abundant in the deep sequencing data was defined as the immunodominant clone. CDR3 amino acid sequences were checked for sharing across subjects and were also compared against the VDJdb database and published repertoires. TCRdb took the public reads, trimmed them with fastp at Q25, ran MiXCR for clone calling and kept in-frame beta chains. Every distinct CDR3 protein forms one entry, paired with its most common genes and DNA. TCRdb, not the authors, supplied the V and J calls. The sample includes 150,000 to 200,000 distinct CDR3 sequences, with 55% to 75% observed a single time. 45% to 50% of the sample is in the top ten clones.

This sample is part of a study of CD8+CD57+ T cells in acquired aplastic anemia (dated by TCRdb to 2016 to 2019). As for the study more broadly: On average, sorted CD4+ and CD8+ cells yielded roughly 3.4 ug of extracted DNA, with a range of 0.2 to 27.4 ug. Healthy donor samples averaged approximately 10 million reads for CD4+ and 11 million to 14 million for CD8+ cells.

Broad study findings and their caveats: Patients and healthy controls showed no significant difference in CD8+ Simpson's diversity (P=0.060). Although around 30 CD8+ CDR3 sequences were shared by patients and controls, these sequences appeared highly expressed in patients and within the immunodominant clones of patients.

Counted from cysteine to phenylalanine, this CDR3 has 13 amino acids. CDR3 DNA is the only sequence kept; it has 39 bases, read in frame from the first base. V and J are truncated by 7 bases and 2 bases respectively, leaving an intervening sequence of 11 bases. The study deep-sequenced TCR repertoires of sorted CD4+ and CD8+ blood T cells from severe aplastic anemia patients and healthy subjects. Ficoll-Paque density gradient centrifugation was used to isolate peripheral blood mononuclear cells. Before DNA was extracted, CD4+ and CD8+ T cells were sorted using either FACS or magnetic beads. Sequences were obtained from sorted CD4+, CD8+, or CD8+CD57+ T cells (not recorded which) from PBMCs. This chain is built from TRBV12-3 or TRBV12-4 and TRBJ1-1; TRBD1 is a possible D gene, resting on 6 matching bases. This sequence was found in a human donor in good health. For the CDR3, the sequence is CASTRTENTEAFF. In nucleotides, the sequence is TGTGCCAGCACCCGGACAGAAAACACTGAAGCTTTCTTT.